What follows are 31 T cell receptor beta chains derived from one specimen sequenced in a study of cytomegalovirus exposure and HLA in healthy donors. Repertoires were generated with immunoSEQ multiplex PCR, while TCRdb's copy carries only in-frame clones and drops some. The table includes approximately 120,000 clones, roughly 94% detected once. Sequencing was performed on PBMCs. The receptors originated from a woman aged 18 to 35 in good health and CMV-seronegative.

The rearrangement links TRBV30 to TRBJ1-5, with unresolved D. This CDR3 is 12 amino acids long. The germline V gene encodes CDR1 GTSNPN and CDR2 SVGIG (reference sequence). V lost 3 bases and J 0 bases, leaving 3 bases between the germline ends. This CDR3 is CAWSYSNQPQHF. The CDR3 nucleotides are TGTGCCTGGAGCTATAGCAATCAGCCCCAGCATTTT.

The gene calls are TRBV5-1 and TRBJ2-3; D might be TRBD1 (6 bases). Germline CDR1 is SGHRS and CDR2 is YFSETQ. The CDR3 is 14 residues long. The V and J ends lost 5 bases and 2 bases respectively, with 12 bases between them. The CDR3 is CASSSDRNTDTQYF. The DNA of the CDR3 is TGCGCCAGCAGTTCGGACAGAAACACAGATACGCAGTATTTT.

The chain carries TRBV5-1 and TRBJ1-2, with 8 bases identical to TRBD1. Germline V gene lookup returns CDR1 SGHRS and CDR2 YFSETQ. This CDR3 contains 16 residues. V lost 4 bases to trimming and J lost 4 bases; unmatched junction nucleotides: 12. In DNA, the CDR3 is TGCGCCAGCAGCCCTGACGGGACAGGTCTAGGCTATGGCTACACCTTC. As protein: CASSPDGTGLGYGYTF.

V gene TRBV18 combines with J gene TRBJ1-5; weak D call: TRBD1 (6 bases). The CDR3 runs 17 residues. CDR1 and CDR2 (germline): KGHSH, LQKENI. V lost 6 bases, J lost 1 base, and 19 bases lay in between. The CDR3 sequence: CASSPDRQGLSNQPQHF. The CDR3 nucleotides read TGTGCCAGCTCCCCTGACAGGCAAGGTTTAAGCAATCAGCCCCAGCATTTT.

The rearrangement joins TRBV28 to TRBJ2-1; D is ambiguous. V was clipped by 4 bases and J by 9 bases, with 7 bases between them. Germline assignment: CDR1 MDHEN and CDR2 SYDVKM. This CDR3 is 11 amino acids long. The CDR3 sequence is CASSYYGEQFF. The CDR3 coding sequence is TGTGCCAGCAGTTATTACGGTGAGCAGTTCTTC. Drawing the rest from reference TRBV28 and TRBJ2-1, the complete variable domain is DVKVTQSSRYLVKRTGEKVFLECVQDMDHENMFWYRQDPGLGLRLIYFSYDVKMKEKGDIPEGYSVSREKKERFSLILESASTNQTSMYLCASSYYGEQFFGPGTRLTVL.

The chain employs TRBV30 and TRBJ2-3; 8 positions match TRBD1. There are 12 residues in the CDR3. The germline gives CDR1 GTSNPN, CDR2 SVGIG (reference sequence). V lost 5 bases, J lost 3 bases, and 1 base stayed unmatched. The CDR3 spells CAWGQGTDTQYF. The CDR3 DNA is TGTGCCTGGGGACAGGGTACAGATACGCAGTATTTT. The complete variable domain, with remaining parts taken from reference TRBV30 and TRBJ2-3, reads SQTIHQWPATLVQPVGSPLSLECTVEGTSNPNLYWYRQAAGRGLQLLFYSVGIGQISSEVPQNLSASRPQDRQFILSSKKLLLSDSGFYLCAWGQGTDTQYFGPGTRLTVL.

This clone was counted between two and nine times. The chain has TRBV5-6 and TRBJ1-5; D uncertain. The germline V gene has CDR1 SGHDT and CDR2 YYEEEE. V lost 0 bases and J lost 2, with 9 bases in between. The CDR3 sequence is 15 residues long. As DNA, the CDR3 is TGTGCCAGCAGCTTGGGAGTGGTGGGCAATCAGCCCCAGCATTTT. This sequence encodes CASSLGVVGNQPQHF. The variable domain in full, with the rest retrieved from reference TRBV5-6 and TRBJ1-5, is DAGVTQSPTHLIKTRGQQVTLRCSPKSGHDTVSWYQQALGQGPQFIFQYYEEEERQRGNFPDRFSGHQFPNYSSELNVNALLLGDSALYLCASSLGVVGNQPQHFGDGTRLSIL.

V gene TRBV6-6 combines with J gene TRBJ2-7; 9 bases are shared with TRBD1. The CDR3 loop spans 15 amino acids. Germline V gene lookup returns CDR1 MNHNY and CDR2 SVGAGI (reference sequence). V trimming: 0 bases; J trimming: 4 bases; junction bases outside the gene matches: 4. The CDR3 here is CASSYSGTGSYEQYF. The CDR3, as DNA: TGTGCCAGCAGTTACTCCGGGACAGGGTCTTACGAGCAGTACTTC.

The chain joins TRBV30 to TRBJ2-4; perhaps TRBD1 as D (5 bases). The CDR3 totals 12 residues. Germline lookup yields CDR1 GTSNPN and CDR2 SVGIG (reference sequence). The DNA of the CDR3 is TGTGTCGCAACGACAGTTTCAAACATTCAGTACTTC. Its protein is CVATTVSNIQYF.

Regarding this clone: This CDR3 is missing its conserved last phenylalanine or tryptophan, likely due to a read error. This chain links TRBV30 with TRBJ1-1; perhaps TRBD1 as D (5 bases). V lost 4 bases to trimming and J lost 1 base, with 13 bases between them. The CDR3 spans 14 residues. CDR1 is GTSNPN and CDR2 is SVGIG in the germline V gene (reference sequence). CDR3 amino acids: CAWTPEQGNTEAFL. CDR3 nucleotide sequence: TGTGCCTGGACCCCAGAGCAGGGGAACACTGAAGCTTTCCTT.

V gene TRBV5-1 combines with J gene TRBJ2-7; a weak D match, TRBD2 (5 bases). The CDR3 loop spans 15 amino acids. Germline lookup yields CDR1 SGHRS and CDR2 YFSETQ. Between the trimmed V and J ends, which lost 0 bases and 2 bases, there was a span of 12 bases. In nucleotides, the CDR3 is TGCGCCAGCAGCTTGGTCGGTAGCGCGGCCTACGAGCAGTACTTC. This encodes CASSLVGSAAYEQYF.

This chain connects TRBV6-5 to TRBJ1-4; 7 nucleotides agree with TRBD1. V lost 5 bases and J lost 4; bases outside the gene matches: 4. CDR3 length: 14 residues. CDR1 is MNHEY and CDR2 is SVGAGI in the germline V gene. CDR3 sequence reads: CASSDRDSNEKLFF. CDR3 in DNA: TGTGCCAGCAGTGACCGGGACAGTAATGAAAAACTGTTTTTT.

The V and J genes are TRBV5-1 and TRBJ2-7; 8 bases map to TRBD1. The CDR3 runs to 14 residues. From germline, CDR1 is SGHRS and CDR2 YFSETQ. V trimming: 2 bases; J trimming: 1 base; junction bases outside the gene matches: 2. CDR3 bases: TGCGCCAGCAGCTTAAACAGGGGGTCCTACGAGCAGTACTTC. It specifies CASSLNRGSYEQYF.

This clone was seen a single time. The gene calls are TRBV28 and TRBJ2-2; possible D gene TRBD1, 6 bases. The CDR3 loop spans 14 amino acids. Between the trimmed V and J ends, which lost 9 bases and 1 base, there was a span of 12 bases. Germline V gene lookup returns CDR1 MDHEN and CDR2 SYDVKM. The CDR3 loop is CASLTGLNTGELFF. CDR3 DNA: TGTGCCAGTCTCACAGGGCTGAACACCGGGGAGCTGTTTTTT.

The chain is built from TRBV28 and TRBJ2-7; D perhaps matches TRBD1 (6 bases). The germline V and J ends were trimmed by 5 bases and 1 base, with 9 bases remaining between them. This CDR3 region has 13 residues. Germline values: CDR1 MDHEN, CDR2 SYDVKM. CDR3 loop: CASSVGQSYEQYF. The CDR3 nucleotides read TGTGCCAGCAGTGTCGGACAGTCCTACGAGCAGTACTTC.

This clone came up a few times. The genes are TRBV18 and TRBJ2-3; no clear D gene. Germline V gene sequence: CDR1 KGHSH, CDR2 LQKENI. V dropped 6 bases and J dropped 1 base, with 11 bases sitting between them. This CDR3 is 14 amino acids long. The CDR3 DNA reads TGTGCCAGCTCTGTGACTTTGGGCACAGATACGCAGTATTTT. Its protein is CASSVTLGTDTQYF.

The V and J genes are TRBV5-1 and TRBJ2-7; possibly TRBD1 for D (6 bases). Trimming cost V 0 bases and J 0 bases, with 10 bases left between them. Per the germline V gene, CDR1 is SGHRS and CDR2 is YFSETQ. The CDR3 loop spans 15 amino acids. CDR3 nucleotide sequence: TGCGCCAGCAGCTTGGGGGGGCTAAGCTCCTACGAGCAGTACTTC. It specifies CASSLGGLSSYEQYF.

The V gene is TRBV28, the J gene TRBJ2-1; D is possibly TRBD1 (6 bases). The CDR3 contains 17 residues. Germline CDR1 and CDR2: MDHEN and SYDVKM. V dropped 6 bases and J dropped 2 bases, with 20 bases sitting between them. The CDR3 DNA reads TGTGCCAGCAGGAGCACAGGCCTCAACAGGGCCTACAATGAGCAGTTCTTC. Amino acids: CASRSTGLNRAYNEQFF.

V is TRBV2 and J is TRBJ1-2, with 11 bases identical to TRBD1. Germline trimming cut 5 bases from V and 4 bases from J; bases unmatched to any gene: 6. Germline CDR1 SNHLY, CDR2 FYNNEI. This CDR3 is built from 15 residues. The CDR3 DNA is TGTGCCAGCAGTCCTGGACAGGGGGCTTTCTATGGCTACACCTTC. It encodes CASSPGQGAFYGYTF.

The chain joins TRBV5-4 to TRBJ1-6, with a possible D match to TRBD1 (6 bases). The germline V and J ends were trimmed by 3 bases and 6 bases, with 22 bases remaining between them. The CDR3 is made up of 18 amino acids. Germline V gene data show CDR1 as SGHNT and CDR2 as YYREEE (reference sequence). The CDR3 loop reads CASSSVGGALGANSPLHF. CDR3 coding DNA: TGTGCCAGCAGCTCAGTCGGGGGGGCCCTAGGGGCTAATTCACCCCTCCACTTT. The whole variable domain, remainder taken from reference TRBV5-4 and TRBJ1-6, is ETGVTQSPTHLIKTRGQQVTLRCSSQSGHNTVSWYQQALGQGPQFIFQYYREEENGRGNFPPRFSGLQFPNYSSELNVNALELDDSALYLCASSSVGGALGANSPLHFGNGTRLTVT.

V gene TRBV2 combines with J gene TRBJ1-2, with no clear D. The CDR3 spans 13 residues. The V gene's germline CDR1 is SNHLY and CDR2 FYNNEI. The V end was cut by 6 bases, the J end by 8 bases, with 16 bases between. The CDR3 region is CASSPDTGPGYTF. As DNA, the CDR3 is TGTGCCAGCAGCCCCGATACGGGTCCGGGCTACACCTTC. The complete variable domain, with remaining parts taken from reference TRBV2 and TRBJ1-2, reads EPEVTQTPSHQVTQMGQEVILRCVPISNHLYFYWYRQILGQKVEFLVSFYNNEISEKSEIFDDQFSVERPDGSNFTLKIRSTKLEDSAMYFCASSPDTGPGYTFGSGTRLTVV.

The chain couples TRBV9 to TRBJ2-7, with D tentatively TRBD2 (5 bases). Looked up from germline, CDR1 is SGDLS and CDR2 is YYNGEE. This CDR3 contains 16 residues. V lost 0 bases to trimming and J lost 2 bases, with 15 bases between them. Here the CDR3 reads CASSVGPTSGTYEQYF. The CDR3 DNA is TGTGCCAGCAGCGTAGGCCCGACCTCGGGAACCTACGAGCAGTACTTC.

The genes are TRBV7-6 and TRBJ2-7; possibly TRBD2 for D (6 bases). CDR1 and CDR2 (germline): SGHVS, FNYEAQ. V was cut by 6 bases and J by 2 bases, with 11 bases left in between. This CDR3 contains 13 residues. CDR3: CASRPGTAYEQYF. CDR3 coding DNA: TGTGCCAGCAGACCCGGGACTGCCTACGAGCAGTACTTC.

The J gene is TRBJ2-6, the V gene TRBV28; D is undetermined. Germline values: CDR1 MDHEN, CDR2 SYDVKM. Trimming took off 2 bases at V and 4 bases at J, with 3 bases between the two ends. The CDR3 sequence is 13 residues long. CDR3 residues: CASSLPGANVLTF. The CDR3 region has the DNA TGTGCCAGCAGTTTACCAGGGGCCAACGTCCTGACTTTC.

The chain couples TRBV28 to TRBJ1-3, with no clear D. CDR1 MDHEN and CDR2 SYDVKM come from the germline V gene. CDR3 length: 14 residues. With 5 bases removed from V and 0 bases from J, the gap between germline ends came to 8 bases. The CDR3 DNA sequence: TGTGCCAGCAGTCGGGCGGGCTCTGGAAACACCATATATTTT. This codes for CASSRAGSGNTIYF.

The chain combines TRBV5-6 with TRBJ2-7; no reliable D call. V was trimmed by 2 bases and J by 5 bases, leaving 8 bases between them. The CDR3 is 12 amino acids. From germline, CDR1 is SGHDT and CDR2 YYEEEE. The CDR3 region is CASSFGAHEQYF. The CDR3 bases are TGTGCCAGCAGCTTTGGAGCGCACGAGCAGTACTTC.

This clone was seen once. This chain links TRBV30 with TRBJ1-4; 7 nucleotides line up with TRBD1. Germline CDR1 reads GTSNPN; CDR2 reads SVGIG (reference sequence). CDR3 length: 13 amino acids. V lost 4 bases, J lost 5 bases, and 4 bases stayed unmatched. The CDR3 here is CAWNTGQNEKLFF. For the CDR3, the DNA is TGTGCCTGGAATACGGGACAGAATGAAAAACTGTTTTTT.

This clone was detected only once. This chain links TRBV9 with TRBJ1-1; perhaps TRBD1 as D (6 bases). The CDR3 covers 14 residues. V lost 2 bases to trimming and J lost 4 bases, with 12 bases between them. CDR1 is SGDLS and CDR2 is YYNGEE in the germline V gene. The CDR3: CASSVGGLGTEAFF. CDR3 coding DNA: TGTGCCAGCAGCGTGGGGGGGCTGGGCACTGAAGCTTTCTTT.

The chain has TRBV5-4 and TRBJ2-3; no clear D. The CDR3 is 17 residues long. V gave up 1 base and J gave up 1 base, with 16 bases separating them. In germline, CDR1 is SGHNT, CDR2 YYREEE (reference sequence). The CDR3 coding sequence is TGTGCCAGCAGCTTGAGTATAGGCCCCCGGGGCACAGATACGCAGTATTTT. Protein sequence: CASSLSIGPRGTDTQYF.

In its sample, this clone was seen once. The rearrangement uses TRBV19 and TRBJ1-5; D call uncertain. Per the germline V gene, CDR1 is LNHDA and CDR2 is SQIVND (reference sequence). The length of the CDR3 is 13 residues. V lost 3 bases, J lost 5 bases, and 8 bases lay in between. This chain's CDR3 is CASSMANHQPQHF. The DNA for the CDR3 is TGTGCCAGTAGTATGGCAAACCATCAGCCCCAGCATTTT. Variable domain in full (rest from reference TRBV19 and TRBJ1-5): DGGITQSPKYLFRKEGQNVTLSCEQNLNHDAMYWYRQDPGQGLRLIYYSQIVNDFQKGDIAEGYSVSREKKESFPLTVTSAQKNPTAFYLCASSMANHQPQHFGDGTRLSIL.

In this sample, this clone turned up once. This chain joins TRBV5-6 and TRBJ1-4, with TRBD1 as a possible D gene (5 bases). Trimming left V 2 bases short and J 8 bases short, with 13 bases between. Germline V lookup: CDR1 SGHDT, CDR2 YYEEEE. This CDR3 comprises 14 residues. In nucleotides, the CDR3 is TGTGCCAGCAGCTTCGGTTCCAGGGCGGAAAAACTGTTTTTT. As protein: CASSFGSRAEKLFF.